Listed below are T cell receptor beta chains from one sample, sequenced in a study of blood T cell repertoires in COVID-19. The protocol was immunoSEQ multiplex PCR, while the TCRdb copy is restricted to in-frame clones and leaves out a portion. The profile shows almost 35,000 clones, roughly 90% of them singletons. Sequenced sample: peripheral blood. Receptors originate from a man aged 60 to 69 with active or convalescent COVID-19. CDR3s include the opening cysteine and the closing phenylalanine or tryptophan. D genes are given only for firm matches. Clone size appears in some rows only: once, few, many, or a class for an expanded clone.

TRBV24-1	-	TRBD2	TRBJ2-3	CATSDQAGGSDTQYF	TGTGCCACCAGTGATCAAGCGGGAGGGTCAGATACGCAGTATTTT
TRBV18	-	TRBD1	TRBJ2-7	CASSPPAGGEQYF	TGTGCCAGCTCACCACCCGCAGGGGGCGAGCAGTACTTC
TRBV2	-	-	TRBJ1-2	CASSEEGLGYGYTF	TGTGCCAGCAGTGAAGAGGGGCTAGGCTATGGCTACACCTTC
TRBV6-6	-	-	TRBJ2-1	CASSRGMTAGDEQFF	TGTGCCAGCAGTCGGGGGATGACAGCAGGGGATGAGCAGTTCTTC
TRBV11-3	-	-	TRBJ1-1	CASSFSGGPGTEAFF	TGTGCCAGCAGCTTTTCGGGGGGGCCGGGGACTGAAGCTTTCTTT
TRBV15	-	-	TRBJ1-5	CATSRLATGNQPQHF	TGTGCCACCAGCCGCTTGGCTACAGGGAATCAGCCCCAGCATTTT
TRBV18	-	TRBD1	TRBJ1-5	CASSPRTGGAGDSQHF	TGTGCCAGCTCACCCAGGACAGGGGGTGCGGGGGACTCCCAGCATTTT
TRBV2	-	-	TRBJ2-3	CASTEGTGTDTQYF	TGTGCCAGCACCGAGGGTACCGGGACAGATACGCAGTATTTT
TRBV7-9	few	TRBD1	TRBJ1-1	CASSLGTGPEAFF	TGTGCCAGCAGCTTGGGGACAGGCCCTGAAGCTTTCTTT
TRBV11-3	-	-	TRBJ2-1	CASSWEAENEQFF	TGTGCCAGCAGCTGGGAAGCGGAAAATGAGCAGTTCTTC
TRBV15	-	-	TRBJ1-5	CATSTGNQPQHF	TGTGCCACCAGCACGGGGAATCAGCCCCAGCATTTT
TRBV5-4	-	TRBD1	TRBJ2-1	CASSADRGSYNEQFF	TGTGCCAGCAGCGCCGACAGGGGCTCCTACAATGAGCAGTTCTTC
TRBV3-1/TRBV3-2	-	-	TRBJ2-7	CASSSSSVSYEQYF	TGTGCCAGCAGCTCTTCGAGTGTTTCCTACGAGCAGTACTTC
TRBV4-3	-	-	TRBJ2-1	CASSHITGPPYNEQFF	TGCGCCAGCAGCCATATTACAGGGCCGCCCTACAATGAGCAGTTCTTC
TRBV19	-	-	TRBJ1-6	CASSIGEGAGGTLHF	TGTGCCAGTAGTATAGGGGAGGGAGCCGGGGGGACCCTCCACTTT
TRBV15	once	TRBD2	TRBJ2-2	CATSRRLGLAANTGELFF	TGTGCCACCAGCCGCCGCCTAGGACTAGCAGCGAACACCGGGGAGCTGTTTTTT
TRBV19	-	TRBD2	TRBJ2-1	CASCSAGGPRNEQFF	TGTGCCAGTTGTTCAGCGGGAGGGCCTCGCAATGAGCAGTTCTTC
TRBV11-2	-	-	TRBJ1-5	CASSLGGGDQPQHF	TGTGCCAGCAGCTTAGGGGGGGGCGATCAGCCCCAGCATTTT
TRBV5-1	-	TRBD1	TRBJ1-4	CASSFSGQGGEKLFF	TGCGCCAGCAGCTTCTCGGGACAGGGAGGCGAAAAACTGTTTTTT
TRBV7-2	-	-	TRBJ1-3	CASSPYGGSGNTIYF	TGTGCCAGCAGCCCGTATGGAGGTTCTGGAAACACCATATATTTT
TRBV12-3/TRBV12-4	-	-	TRBJ1-1	CASSPQGRTEAFF	TGTGCCAGCAGTCCCCAGGGTAGGACTGAAGCTTTCTTT
TRBV2	-	-	TRBJ1-4	CASSERTNEKLFF	TGTGCCAGCAGTGAGAGGACTAATGAAAAACTGTTTTTT
TRBV7-2	-	-	TRBJ2-3	CASSPGLFTDTQYF	TGTGCCAGCAGCCCGGGACTGTTCACAGATACGCAGTATTTT
TRBV10-3	once	-	TRBJ1-1	CAIRQGLTEAFF	TGTGCCATCAGACAGGGTTTGACTGAAGCTTTCTTT
TRBV5-1	-	TRBD1	TRBJ2-7	CASSLDPSGGQYF	TGCGCCAGCAGCTTGGACCCCTCAGGGGGACAGTACTTC
TRBV7-9	-	-	TRBJ1-3	CASSHAGSGNTIYF	TGTGCCAGCAGCCACGCGGGTTCTGGAAACACCATATATTTT
TRBV19	-	-	TRBJ1-1	CASKRYGGWENTEAFF	TGTGCCAGTAAACGGTATGGGGGGTGGGAGAACACTGAAGCTTTCTTT
TRBV2	-	-	TRBJ1-1	CASRLQQANTEAFF	TGTGCCAGCAGACTACAACAGGCTAACACTGAAGCTTTCTTT
TRBV2	-	TRBD2	TRBJ2-3	CASSGSGGSLDTQYF	TGTGCCAGCAGTGGAAGCGGGGGGTCACTAGATACGCAGTATTTT
TRBV10-1	-	-	TRBJ1-6	CASREGDNSPLHF	TGCGCCAGCCGAGAAGGGGATAATTCACCCCTCCACTTT
TRBV5-1	-	-	TRBJ2-5	CASSLGAGGETQYF	TGCGCCAGCAGCTTGGGAGCGGGCGGAGAGACCCAGTACTTC
TRBV18	-	TRBD1	TRBJ1-2	CASSRTGDHRGYGYTF	TGTGCCAGCTCTCGGACAGGGGATCACCGGGGCTATGGCTACACCTTC
TRBV20-1	-	-	TRBJ2-1	CSAGRANEQFF	TGCAGTGCAGGGAGAGCTAATGAGCAGTTCTTC
TRBV4-3	-	TRBD2	TRBJ2-5	CASSQDSQAGGPGSETQYF	TGCGCCAGCAGCCAAGATTCACAGGCGGGAGGGCCGGGTTCCGAGACCCAGTACTTC
TRBV18	-	TRBD1	TRBJ1-1	CASSPRQGAQGTEAFF	TGTGCCAGCTCACCAAGGCAGGGGGCACAGGGCACTGAAGCTTTCTTT
TRBV6-5	-	TRBD2	TRBJ2-3	CASTILAVSTDTQYF	TGTGCCAGCACCATACTAGCGGTGAGCACAGATACGCAGTATTTT
TRBV3-1/TRBV3-2	-	-	TRBJ1-5	CASSQGSGGEWPQHF	TGTGCCAGCAGCCAGGGTTCCGGAGGGGAGTGGCCCCAGCATTTT
TRBV5-1	-	TRBD2	TRBJ2-5	CASSLRLAGGHETQYF	TGCGCCAGCAGCCTAAGGCTAGCGGGGGGGCACGAGACCCAGTACTTC
TRBV11-2	-	TRBD1	TRBJ1-6	CASSPGQGNNSPLHF	TGTGCCAGCAGCCCCGGACAGGGAAATAATTCACCCCTCCACTTT
TRBV24-1	-	TRBD1	TRBJ1-2	CATSDPGQGPTNGYTF	TGTGCCACCAGTGACCCCGGACAGGGGCCAACTAATGGCTACACCTTC
TRBV19	-	TRBD1	TRBJ2-3	CASTGTGASTDTQYF	TGTGCCAGTACGGGAACAGGGGCTAGCACAGATACGCAGTATTTT
TRBV1	-	-	TRBJ2-1	CTEQHQGDEQFF	TGCACCGAACAGCACCAGGGGGATGAGCAGTTCTTC
TRBV4-2	-	TRBD2	TRBJ2-7	CASSQPAGGPSYEQYF	TGTGCCAGCAGCCAACCCGCGGGGGGACCCTCCTACGAGCAGTACTTC
TRBV5-1	-	-	TRBJ1-1	CASRRSPGGNTEAFF	TGCGCCAGCAGAAGGTCACCCGGGGGGAACACTGAAGCTTTCTTT
TRBV5-1	once	-	TRBJ1-1	CASSLAPGHRINTEAFF	TGCGCCAGCAGCTTGGCGCCCGGACACCGTATTAACACTGAAGCTTTCTTT
TRBV28	-	TRBD1	TRBJ1-2	CASSLPGGVLGYTF	TGTGCCAGCAGTTTACCAGGGGGAGTCTTGGGCTACACCTTC
TRBV3-1/TRBV3-2	-	-	TRBJ2-3	CASSQGGYTDTQYF	TGTGCCAGCAGCCAAGGCGGCTACACAGATACGCAGTATTTT
TRBV2	-	TRBD1	TRBJ1-1	CASQRQGDTEAFF	TGTGCCAGCCAACGACAGGGGGACACTGAAGCTTTCTTT
TRBV5-1	-	-	TRBJ2-7	CASSLVADYEQYF	TGCGCCAGCAGCTTGGTGGCGGACTACGAGCAGTACTTC
TRBV6-5	-	-	TRBJ2-7	CASSKPGGYFHEQYF	TGTGCCAGCAGCAAACCAGGAGGGTACTTCCACGAGCAGTACTTC
TRBV18	-	TRBD2	TRBJ2-1	CASSSNSGTSVYNEQFF	TGTGCCAGCTCATCAAACAGCGGGACTAGCGTTTACAATGAGCAGTTCTTC
TRBV29-1	few	-	TRBJ1-1	CSVEKDSNTEAFF	TGCAGCGTTGAGAAGGACTCGAACACTGAAGCTTTCTTT
TRBV6-5	-	-	TRBJ2-7	CASSYLEGSSYEQYF	TGTGCCAGCAGTTACCTCGAGGGTAGCTCCTACGAGCAGTACTTC
TRBV6-5	-	TRBD2	TRBJ2-3	CASSRGLVSDTQYF	TGTGCCAGCAGTCGCGGACTAGTGTCAGATACGCAGTATTTT
TRBV6-1	-	TRBD1	TRBJ2-7	CASSEQQGEYEQYF	TGTGCCAGCAGTGAACAACAGGGGGAATACGAGCAGTACTTC
TRBV5-4	-	-	TRBJ2-5	CASSSNRRQGVLETQYF	TGTGCCAGCAGCTCTAACCGCCGACAAGGTGTATTAGAGACCCAGTACTTC